This record covers a single TCR beta chain. Its antigen is as yet unknown. In germline, CDR1 is LNHDA, CDR2 SQIVND (reference sequence). The CDR3 extends over 13 amino acids. Trimming removed 1 base from V and 3 bases from J, with 6 bases in between. Genomic DNA templated the TCR beta VDJ and CDR3 profiling. TCRdb processed the reads anew with MiXCR; each CDR3 protein has one entry. The sample lists roughly 61,000 distinct CDR3 sequences, around 55% occurring once. The data were taken from a study of CD8+CD57+ T cells in acquired aplastic anemia. The wider study: CD4+ and CD8+ cells, once sorted, gave DNA averaging roughly 3.2 ug. On average, healthy donors gave approximately 11 million reads for CD4+ cells. Whole-study findings and limits: A set of approximately 30 CD8+ CDR3 sequences was shared between patients and controls, and these sequences appeared highly expressed in patients. Significant differences in CD8+ Simpson's diversity were not observed between patients and controls.

The source of this sequence is a human donor in good health, serving as a control. Sequenced sample: sorted CD4+, CD8+, or CD8+CD57+ T cells (not recorded which) from PBMCs. The chain couples TRBV19 to TRBJ1-1; D call uncertain. The CDR3 sequence is CASSIVRDTEAFF. The CDR3 coding sequence is TGTGCCAGTAGTATAGTGCGTGACACTGAAGCTTTCTTT.